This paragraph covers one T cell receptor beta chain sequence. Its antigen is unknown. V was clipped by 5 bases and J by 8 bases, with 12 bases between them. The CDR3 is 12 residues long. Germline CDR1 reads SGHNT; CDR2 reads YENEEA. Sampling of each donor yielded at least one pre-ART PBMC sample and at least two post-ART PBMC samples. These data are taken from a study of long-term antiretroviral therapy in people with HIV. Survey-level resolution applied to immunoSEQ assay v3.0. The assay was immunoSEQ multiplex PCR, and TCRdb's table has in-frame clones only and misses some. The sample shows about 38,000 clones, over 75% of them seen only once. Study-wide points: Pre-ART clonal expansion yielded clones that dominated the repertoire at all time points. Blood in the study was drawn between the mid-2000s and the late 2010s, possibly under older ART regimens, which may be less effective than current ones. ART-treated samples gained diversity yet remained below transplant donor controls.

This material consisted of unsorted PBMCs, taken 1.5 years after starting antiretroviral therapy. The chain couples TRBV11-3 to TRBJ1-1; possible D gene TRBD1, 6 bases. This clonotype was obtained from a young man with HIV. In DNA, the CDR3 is TGTGCCAGCAGCCGTAAGGGACAAGAAGCTTTCTTT. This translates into CASSRKGQEAFF.